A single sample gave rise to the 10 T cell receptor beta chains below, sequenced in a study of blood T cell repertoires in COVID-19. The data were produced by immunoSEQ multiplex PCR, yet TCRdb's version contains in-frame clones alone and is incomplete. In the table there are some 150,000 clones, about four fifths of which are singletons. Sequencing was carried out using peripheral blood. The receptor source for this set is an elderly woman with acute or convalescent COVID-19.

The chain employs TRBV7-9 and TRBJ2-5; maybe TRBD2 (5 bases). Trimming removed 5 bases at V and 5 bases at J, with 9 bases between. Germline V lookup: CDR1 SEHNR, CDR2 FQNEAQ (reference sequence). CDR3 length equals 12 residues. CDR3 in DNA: TGTGCCAGCAGCGGGAGTAGGGAGACCCAGTACTTC. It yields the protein CASSGSRETQYF.

The CDR3 is CASSPGFTGELFF. CDR3 nucleotides: TGTGCCAGTTCGCCCGGGTTCACCGGGGAGCTGTTTTTT. The V gene is TRBV12-3 or TRBV12-4, the J gene TRBJ2-2, with D uncertain. V lost 9 bases to trimming and J lost 4 bases, with 12 bases between them. There are 13 residues in the CDR3.

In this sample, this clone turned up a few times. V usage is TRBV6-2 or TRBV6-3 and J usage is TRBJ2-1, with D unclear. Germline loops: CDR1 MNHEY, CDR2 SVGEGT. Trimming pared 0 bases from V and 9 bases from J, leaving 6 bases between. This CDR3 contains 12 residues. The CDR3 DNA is TGTGCCAGCAGTTACTCAGAGATTGAGCAGTTCTTC. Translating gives CASSYSEIEQFF.

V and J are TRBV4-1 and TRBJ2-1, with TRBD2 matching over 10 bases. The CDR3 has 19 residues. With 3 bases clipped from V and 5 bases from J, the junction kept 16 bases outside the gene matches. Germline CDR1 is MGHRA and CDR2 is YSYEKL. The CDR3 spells CASSHPLAGFRVNDNEQFF. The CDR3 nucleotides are TGCGCCAGCAGCCATCCACTAGCGGGATTCAGAGTTAATGACAATGAGCAGTTCTTC.

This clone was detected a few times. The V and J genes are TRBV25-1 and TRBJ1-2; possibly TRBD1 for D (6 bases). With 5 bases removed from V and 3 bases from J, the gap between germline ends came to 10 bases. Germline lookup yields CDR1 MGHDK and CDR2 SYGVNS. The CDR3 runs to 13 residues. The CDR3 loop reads CASSHPGDYGYTF. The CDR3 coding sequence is TGTGCCAGCAGTCATCCAGGGGACTATGGCTACACCTTC.

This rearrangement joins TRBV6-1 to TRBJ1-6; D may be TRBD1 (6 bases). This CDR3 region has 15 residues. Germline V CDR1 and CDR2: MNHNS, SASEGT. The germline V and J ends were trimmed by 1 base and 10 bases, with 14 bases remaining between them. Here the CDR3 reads CASSEGPRGGSPLHF. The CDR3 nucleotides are TGTGCCAGCAGTGAAGGGCCCAGGGGCGGATCACCCCTCCACTTT.

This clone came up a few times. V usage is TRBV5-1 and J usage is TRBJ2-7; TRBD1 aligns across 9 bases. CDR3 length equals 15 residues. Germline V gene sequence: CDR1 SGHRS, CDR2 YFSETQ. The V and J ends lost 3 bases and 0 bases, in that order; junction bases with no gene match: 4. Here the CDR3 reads CASSSGQGGSYEQYF. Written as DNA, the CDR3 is TGCGCCAGCAGCTCGGGACAGGGAGGCTCCTACGAGCAGTACTTC. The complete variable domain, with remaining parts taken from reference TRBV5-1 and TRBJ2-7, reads KAGVTQTPRYLIKTRGQQVTLSCSPISGHRSVSWYQQTPGQGLQFLFEYFSETQRNKGNFPGRFSGRQFSNSRSEMNVSTLELGDSALYLCASSSGQGGSYEQYFGPGTRLTVT.

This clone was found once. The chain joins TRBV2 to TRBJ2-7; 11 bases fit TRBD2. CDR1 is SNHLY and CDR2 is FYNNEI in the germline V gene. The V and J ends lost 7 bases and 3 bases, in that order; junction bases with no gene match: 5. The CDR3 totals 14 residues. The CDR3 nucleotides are TGTGCCAGCAATAGCGGGAGGGCCTTCTACGAGCAGTACTTC. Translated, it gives CASNSGRAFYEQYF.

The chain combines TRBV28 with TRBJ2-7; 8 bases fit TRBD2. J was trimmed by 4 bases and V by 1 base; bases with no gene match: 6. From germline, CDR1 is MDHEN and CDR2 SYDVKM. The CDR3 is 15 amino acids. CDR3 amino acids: CASSLLLAGRYEQYF. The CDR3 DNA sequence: TGTGCCAGCAGTTTATTGTTAGCGGGAAGGTACGAGCAGTACTTC.

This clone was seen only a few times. The CDR3 protein is CASSQDYRTLISYEQYF. CDR3 sequence (DNA): TGCGCCAGCAGCCAAGATTACCGGACACTGATCTCCTACGAGCAGTACTTC. The V call is TRBV4-1, the J call TRBJ2-7, with TRBD1 as a possible D gene (5 bases). V was trimmed by 0 bases and J by 0 bases, leaving 15 bases between them. The CDR3 consists of 17 residues. Germline V lookup: CDR1 MGHRA, CDR2 YSYEKL.